One and the same sample provided the 17 T cell receptor beta chains below, sequenced in a study of tissue T cells after allogeneic stem cell transplantation. Here immunoSEQ multiplex PCR was the method, and the copy in TCRdb shows in-frame clones only, minus some. In the table there are about 6,600 clones, roughly half of which are singletons. The sample's time point: mouse harvest day 7 after allogeneic transplant. Tail vein injection delivered 10^7 T-cell-depleted bone marrow cells and 10^6 splenic CD5+ T cells. Sequencing was performed on lymph node tissue. These receptors were obtained from a female BALB/c mouse given C57BL/6 T cells with graft-versus-host disease after an allogeneic hematopoietic cell transplant.

Points on this clone: Mouse gene names and germline throughout. The CDR3 region is CASSQDWGVYTGQLYF. Incomplete CDR3 DNA: TGTGCCAGCAGCCAAGACTGGGGGGTTTACACCGGGCAGCTCTAC. The chain couples TRBV5 to TRBJ2-2; 8 bases are a match to TRBD2. The CDR3 goes on 1 residue after the read ends, and that part is filled in from the germline J gene. The CDR3 is 16 residues long. V gave up 0 bases and J gave up 3 bases; unmatched junction bases: 3. The germline V gene has CDR1 LGHNA and CDR2 YNLKQL (reference sequence).

Concerning this clone itself: Here the gene names and germline are mouse. Read coverage stops 1 residue before the CDR3 terminus; the germline J gene supplies the remainder. V is TRBV4 and J is TRBJ1-1; D is uncertain. Trimming pared 5 bases from V and 0 bases from J, leaving 7 bases between. Germline V gene sequence: CDR1 LGHDT, CDR2 YNNKQL (reference sequence). The CDR3 is 13 residues long. The chain's CDR3 is CASSLTPNTEVFF. CDR3 DNA, as far as it was read: TGTGCCAGCAGCCTGACACCAAACACAGAAGTCTTC.

This clone occurred a few times. Genes and germline come from the mouse. Read coverage stops 1 residue before the CDR3 terminus; the germline J gene supplies the remainder. The genes are TRBV3 and TRBJ2-7; TRBD1 matches 10 bases. The V and J ends lost 1 base and 7 bases, in that order; junction bases with no gene match: 7. Per germline, CDR1 SNHLY and CDR2 FYNGKV (reference sequence). The CDR3 loop spans 15 amino acids. Here the CDR3 reads CASSLGLGQGWEQYF. Incomplete CDR3 DNA: TGTGCCAGCAGCTTAGGGCTGGGACAGGGGTGGGAACAGTAC.

This clone was picked up a small number of times. Mouse names are used for the genes. The read terminates 1 residue ahead of where the CDR3 ends, so the germline J gene completes it. The genes are TRBV1 and TRBJ2-7; D is unclear. V was clipped by 0 bases and J by 5 bases, with 5 bases between them. The CDR3 length is 12 residues. The germline V gene has CDR1 NSQYPW and CDR2 LRSPGD (reference sequence). CDR3 DNA (partial): TGCACCTGCAGTGCAGATACAGATGAACAGTAC. Residues: CTCSADTDEQY. The entire CDR3 protein is CTCSADTDEQYF.

To note about this clone: These gene names are mouse names. Read data end 1 residue before the CDR3 end; the end is taken from the germline J gene. The rearrangement links TRBV23 to TRBJ2-2; the table's D call of TRBD1 was not tested on the DNA. The CDR3 totals 16 residues. CDR1 and CDR2 (germline): KGHTA, FQNQQP. CDR3 region: CSSSQSGDRGTGQLYF. The CDR3 DNA, read in part, is TGCTCCAGCAGTCAATCGGGAGACAGGGGGACCGGGCAGCTCTAC.

This clone came up once. Each gene name is a mouse one. The missing CDR3 end, 1 residue past where the read stops, is filled in from the germline J gene. The sample holds other DNA sequences that translate to the same CDR3. The J gene is TRBJ1-2, the V gene TRBV26, with D uncertain. Germline CDR1 and CDR2: KGHPV and FQNQEV (reference sequence). The CDR3 is made up of 12 amino acids. V was shortened by 3 bases and J by 2 bases, with 4 bases between the two germline ends. The CDR3 protein is CASSLRNSDYTF. The DNA read from the CDR3 is TGTGCCAGCAGTCTACGGAACTCCGACTACACC.

Remarks on this clone: The genes and germline here are from mouse. The observed sequence ends 1 residue before the CDR3 terminus, with the missing tail filled in from the germline J gene. The rearrangement joins TRBV16 to TRBJ2-4, with TRBD2 matching over 10 bases. Germline loops: CDR1 SGHSA, CDR2 FRNQAP. This CDR3 region has 16 residues. V shed 5 bases, J shed 3 bases, and the junction held 8 bases outside the gene matches. This chain's CDR3 is CASSLRDWGGQNTLYF. The part of the CDR3 DNA that was read is TGTGCAAGCAGCCTCCGGGACTGGGGTGGGCAAAACACCTTGTAC.

In the case of this clone: These gene names are mouse names. Read data end 1 residue before the CDR3 end; the end is taken from the germline J gene. The V and J genes are TRBV26 and TRBJ2-7, with 11 nucleotides matching TRBD2. The CDR3 has 14 residues. CDR1 and CDR2 from the germline V gene are KGHPV and FQNQEV (reference sequence). V lost 3 bases and J lost 4; bases outside the gene matches: 2. CDR3 loop: CASSLGLGGYEQYF. Partial CDR3 DNA: TGTGCCAGCAGTCTAGGACTGGGGGGATATGAACAGTAC.

This clone was detected once. Gene labels here are mouse ones. The CDR3 end is not reached by the read, which stops 1 residue before it; the germline J gene fills it in. The gene calls are TRBV31 and TRBJ1-3; D is ambiguous. Germline V gene data show CDR1 as GKSSPN and CDR2 as SITVG. This CDR3 is built from 13 residues. V was cut by 0 bases and J by 0 bases, with 3 bases left in between. CDR3: CAWSLSSGNTLYF. CDR3 bases read: TGTGCCTGGAGTCTCAGTTCTGGAAATACGCTCTAT. The full variable domain, completed using reference TRBV31 and TRBJ1-3, is AQTIHQWPVAEIKAVGSPLSLGCTIKGKSSPNLYWYWQATGGTLQQLFYSITVGQVESVVQLNLSASRPKDDQFILSTEKLLLSHSGFYLCAWSLSSGNTLYFGEGSRLIVV.

A note on this clone: Gene names follow the mouse nomenclature. The read terminates 1 residue ahead of where the CDR3 ends, so the germline J gene completes it. The chain links TRBV15 to TRBJ2-7; the match to TRBD1 covers 7 bases. Germline V gene sequence: CDR1 SGHND, CDR2 FRSKSL. V dropped 6 bases and J dropped 3; count of bases not matched to a gene: 5. This CDR3 comprises 13 residues. The CDR3 reads CASSSGTVYEQYF. The CDR3 DNA, read in part, is TGTGCCAGCAGCTCCGGGACAGTCTATGAACAGTAC. Looking up the rest from reference TRBV15 and TRBJ2-7 gives the full variable domain: DAGVTQTPRHEVAEKGQTIILKCEPVSGHNDLFWYRQTKIQGLELLSYFRSKSLMEDGGAFKDRFKAEMLNSSFSTLKIQPTEPKDSAVYLCASSSGTVYEQYFGPGTRLTVL.

This clone was seen a handful of times. Germline and genes: mouse. The CDR3 end is not reached by the read, which stops 1 residue before it; the germline J gene fills it in. V usage is TRBV3 and J usage is TRBJ2-7, with 8 positions matching TRBD2. The V gene end was trimmed by 2 bases and the J gene end by 5 bases; junction bases not matched to a gene: 5. Germline-derived CDR1 and CDR2 are SNHLY and FYNGKV (reference sequence). This CDR3 contains 14 residues. CDR3: CASSLRGGRDEQYF. The CDR3 DNA, read in part, is TGTGCCAGCAGCTTACGGGGGGGGCGAGATGAACAGTAC. The full variable domain, its missing parts supplied by reference TRBV3 and TRBJ2-7, is GPKVLQIPSHQIIDMGQMVTLNCDPVSNHLYFYWYKQILGQQMEFLVNFYNGKVMEKSKLFKDQFSVERPDGSYFTLKIQPTALEDSAVYFCASSLRGGRDEQYFGPGTRLTVL.

As for this clone: Gene names and germline match the mouse. The missing CDR3 end, 1 residue past where the read stops, is filled in from the germline J gene. The genes are TRBV12-1 and TRBJ2-2; D is uncertain. The V end was cut by 0 bases, the J end by 1 base, with 5 bases between. Looked up from germline, CDR1 is SGHSN and CDR2 is HYEKVE. The CDR3 spans 14 residues. The CDR3 here is CASSLGLNTGQLYF. The sequenced CDR3 bases are TGTGCCAGCTCTCTCGGCCTAAACACCGGGCAGCTCTAC.

In its sample, this clone was seen a few times. Mouse names are used for the genes. The CDR3 region is CASSQRGTGGYAEQFF. The DNA read from the CDR3 is TGTGCAAGCAGCCAAAGGGGGACAGGGGGGTATGCTGAGCAGTTC. The chain carries TRBV16 and TRBJ2-1; 11 bases are shared with TRBD1. The read ends 1 residue before the CDR3 terminus; that terminus is restored from the germline J gene. CDR1 and CDR2 from the germline V gene are SGHSA and FRNQAP. With V trimmed by 5 bases and J by 4 bases, 7 bases remained unmatched. CDR3 size: 16 residues. The full variable domain, in which reference TRBV16 and TRBJ2-1 provide the parts outside the CDR3, is NAGVIQTPRHKVTGKGQEATLWCEPISGHSAVFWYRQTIVQGLEFLTYFRNQAPIDDSGMPKERFSAQMPNQSHSTLKIQSTQPQDSAVYLCASSQRGTGGYAEQFFGPGTRLTVL.

This clone was recorded a few times. Genes and germline are mouse. The read ends 1 residue early relative to the CDR3; the germline J gene fills the gap. The V and J genes are TRBV13-3 and TRBJ2-5; D is undetermined. Looked up from germline, CDR1 is NNHDY and CDR2 is SYVADS. The CDR3 contains 12 residues. V was shortened by 4 bases and J by 1 base, with 4 bases between the two germline ends. The CDR3 bases that were read are TGTGCCAGCAGTTTAGACCAAGACACCCAGTAC. Residues: CASSLDQDTQY. In full, the CDR3 reads CASSLDQDTQYF.

This clone has just one count. Gene names follow the mouse nomenclature. The sequenced fragment ends 1 residue before the CDR3 boundary, so the rest is inferred from the germline J gene. The rearrangement links TRBV31 to TRBJ1-6; D unclear. TRBJ1-6 is given ORF status, its function remaining uncertain. Germline-derived CDR1 and CDR2 are GKSSPN and SITVG. The V gene lost 0 bases and the J gene lost 5 bases, with 8 bases spanning the gap. The CDR3 has 14 amino acids. CDR3 region: CAWSLNSDNSPLYF. CDR3 bases read: TGTGCCTGGAGTCTTAACTCTGATAATTCGCCCCTCTAC.

With respect to this clone: Mouse names are used for the genes. The sequenced fragment ends 1 residue before the CDR3 boundary, so the rest is inferred from the germline J gene. The chain employs TRBV4 and TRBJ1-3; D gene unclear. Trimming left V 5 bases short and J 5 bases short, with 7 bases between. The CDR3 runs 12 residues. Germline lookup yields CDR1 LGHDT and CDR2 YNNKQL (reference sequence). The CDR3 loop is CASSPDRNTLYF. The DNA read from the CDR3 is TGTGCCAGCAGCCCTGACAGAAATACGCTCTAT.

To note about this clone: Mouse names are used for the genes. The CDR3 extends 1 residue past the end of the read, so its final part is completed from the germline J gene. The V and J genes are TRBV1 and TRBJ2-2, with 7 bases that match TRBD1. The ends lost 4 bases at V and 0 bases at J; junction bases unmatched: 2. Germline values: CDR1 NSQYPW, CDR2 LRSPGD (reference sequence). The CDR3 contains 15 residues. The CDR3 loop is CTCSVGQANTGQLYF. The DNA read from the CDR3 is TGCACCTGCAGTGTAGGACAGGCAAACACCGGGCAGCTCTAC.